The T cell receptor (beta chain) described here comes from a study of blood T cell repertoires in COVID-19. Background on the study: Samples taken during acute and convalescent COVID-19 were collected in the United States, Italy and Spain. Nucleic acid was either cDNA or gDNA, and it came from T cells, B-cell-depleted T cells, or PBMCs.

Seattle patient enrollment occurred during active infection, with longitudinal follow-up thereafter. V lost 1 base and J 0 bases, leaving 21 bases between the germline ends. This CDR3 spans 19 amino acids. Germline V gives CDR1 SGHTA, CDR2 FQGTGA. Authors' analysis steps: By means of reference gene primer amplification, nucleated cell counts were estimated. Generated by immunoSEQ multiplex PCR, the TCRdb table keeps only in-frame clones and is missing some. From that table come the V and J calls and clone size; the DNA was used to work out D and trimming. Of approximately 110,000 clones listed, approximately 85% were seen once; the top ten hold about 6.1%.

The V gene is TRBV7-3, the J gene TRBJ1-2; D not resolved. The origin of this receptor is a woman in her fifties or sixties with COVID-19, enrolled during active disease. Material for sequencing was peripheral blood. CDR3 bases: TGTGCCAGCAGCTTAATCGCAGCGAGAAAACCATGGACTAACTATGGCTACACCTTC. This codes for CASSLIAARKPWTNYGYTF.